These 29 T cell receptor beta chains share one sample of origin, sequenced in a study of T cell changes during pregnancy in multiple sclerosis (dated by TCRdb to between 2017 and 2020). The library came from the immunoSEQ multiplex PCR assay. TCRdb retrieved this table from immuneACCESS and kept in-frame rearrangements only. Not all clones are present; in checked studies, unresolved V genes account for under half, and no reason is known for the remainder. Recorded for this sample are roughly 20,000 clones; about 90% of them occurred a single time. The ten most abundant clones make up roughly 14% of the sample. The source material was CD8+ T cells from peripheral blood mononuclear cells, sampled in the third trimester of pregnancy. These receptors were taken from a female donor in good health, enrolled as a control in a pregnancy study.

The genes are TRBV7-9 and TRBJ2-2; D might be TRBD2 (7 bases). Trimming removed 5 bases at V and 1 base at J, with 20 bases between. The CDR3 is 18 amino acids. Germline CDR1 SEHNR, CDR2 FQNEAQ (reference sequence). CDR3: CASSQSSLRGGNTGELFF. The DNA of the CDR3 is TGTGCCAGCAGCCAATCCTCCTTGAGGGGGGGGAACACCGGGGAGCTGTTTTTT.

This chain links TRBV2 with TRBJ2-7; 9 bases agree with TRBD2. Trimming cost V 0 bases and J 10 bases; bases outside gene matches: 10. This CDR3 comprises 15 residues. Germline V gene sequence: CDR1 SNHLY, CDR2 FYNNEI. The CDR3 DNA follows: TGTGCCAGCAGTGAAGCGCCTAGCGGGGAGCACACCCAGTACTTC. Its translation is CASSEAPSGEHTQYF.

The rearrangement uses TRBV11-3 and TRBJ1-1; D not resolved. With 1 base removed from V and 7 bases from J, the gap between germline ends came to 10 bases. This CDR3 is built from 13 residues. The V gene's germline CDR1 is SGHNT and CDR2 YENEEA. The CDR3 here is CASSLAVSSEAFF. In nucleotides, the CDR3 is TGTGCCAGCAGCTTAGCCGTTTCGAGTGAAGCTTTCTTT.

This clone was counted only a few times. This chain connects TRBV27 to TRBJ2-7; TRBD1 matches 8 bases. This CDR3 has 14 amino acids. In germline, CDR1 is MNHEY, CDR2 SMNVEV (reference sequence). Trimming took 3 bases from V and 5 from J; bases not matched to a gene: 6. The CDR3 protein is CASSLSGGWNEQYF. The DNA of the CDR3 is TGTGCCAGCAGTTTGTCAGGGGGCTGGAACGAGCAGTACTTC.

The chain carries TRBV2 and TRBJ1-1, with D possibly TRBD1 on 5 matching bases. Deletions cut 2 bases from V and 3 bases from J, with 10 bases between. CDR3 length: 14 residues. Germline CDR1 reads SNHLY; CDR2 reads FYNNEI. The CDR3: CASSEFPGDTEAFF. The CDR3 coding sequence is TGTGCCAGCAGTGAATTTCCGGGGGACACTGAAGCTTTCTTT.

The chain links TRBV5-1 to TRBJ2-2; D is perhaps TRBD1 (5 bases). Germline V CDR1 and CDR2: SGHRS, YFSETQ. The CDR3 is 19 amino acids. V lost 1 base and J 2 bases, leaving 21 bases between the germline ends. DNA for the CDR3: TGCGCCAGCAGCTTGTACGGTGAACGCGCACAGGCAAACACCGGGGAGCTGTTTTTT. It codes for CASSLYGERAQANTGELFF.

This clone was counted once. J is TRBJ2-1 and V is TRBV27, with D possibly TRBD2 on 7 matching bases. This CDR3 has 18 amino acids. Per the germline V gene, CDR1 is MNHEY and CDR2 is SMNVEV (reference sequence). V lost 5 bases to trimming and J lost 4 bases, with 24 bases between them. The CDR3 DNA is TGTGCCAGCAGTCCGCTCCACTCGGAGGGGGGGGGTTACAATGAGCAGTTCTTC. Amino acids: CASSPLHSEGGGYNEQFF.

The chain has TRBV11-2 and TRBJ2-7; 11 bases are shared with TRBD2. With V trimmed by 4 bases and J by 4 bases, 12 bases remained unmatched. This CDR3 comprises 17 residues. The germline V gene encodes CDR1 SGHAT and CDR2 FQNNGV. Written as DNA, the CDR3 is TGTGCCAGCAGCTCCGCAGAGCAACTAGCGGGAGTATACGAGCAGTACTTC. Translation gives CASSSAEQLAGVYEQYF.

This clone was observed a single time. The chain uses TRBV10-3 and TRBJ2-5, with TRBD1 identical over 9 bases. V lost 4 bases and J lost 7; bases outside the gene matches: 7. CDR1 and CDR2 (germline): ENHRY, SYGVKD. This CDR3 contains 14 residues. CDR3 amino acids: CAISGPGQGGTQYF. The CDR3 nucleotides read TGTGCCATCAGTGGTCCGGGACAGGGAGGGACCCAGTACTTC.

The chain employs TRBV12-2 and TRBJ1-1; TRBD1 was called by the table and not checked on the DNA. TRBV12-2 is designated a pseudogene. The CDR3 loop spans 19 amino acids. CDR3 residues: CASRLVVGLEVIGDTEAFF. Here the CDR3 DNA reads TGTGCAAGTCGCTTAGTAGTCGGGCTCGAAGTCATAGGGGACACTGAAGCTTTCTTT.

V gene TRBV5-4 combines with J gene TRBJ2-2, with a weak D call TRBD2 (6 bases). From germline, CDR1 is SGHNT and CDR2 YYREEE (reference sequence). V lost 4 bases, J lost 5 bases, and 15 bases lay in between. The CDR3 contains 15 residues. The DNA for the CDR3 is TGTGCCAGCAGCCCCGGGGTAGCGGAGACCGGGGAGCTGTTTTTT. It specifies CASSPGVAETGELFF.

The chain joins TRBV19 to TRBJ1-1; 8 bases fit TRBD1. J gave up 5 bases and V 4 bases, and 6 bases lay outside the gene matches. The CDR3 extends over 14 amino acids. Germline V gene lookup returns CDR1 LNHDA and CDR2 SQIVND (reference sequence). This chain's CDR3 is CASSKRDRRTEAFF. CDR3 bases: TGTGCCAGTAGTAAGAGGGACAGGCGGACTGAAGCTTTCTTT.

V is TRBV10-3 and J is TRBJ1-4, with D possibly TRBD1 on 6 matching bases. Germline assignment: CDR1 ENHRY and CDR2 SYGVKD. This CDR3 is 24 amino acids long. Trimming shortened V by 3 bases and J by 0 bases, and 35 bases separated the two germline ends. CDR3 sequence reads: CAISDLFSTGSPDKGSTTNEKLFF. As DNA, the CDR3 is TGTGCCATCAGTGATCTTTTCTCGACAGGCTCACCCGATAAGGGAAGTACAACTAATGAAAAACTGTTTTTT.

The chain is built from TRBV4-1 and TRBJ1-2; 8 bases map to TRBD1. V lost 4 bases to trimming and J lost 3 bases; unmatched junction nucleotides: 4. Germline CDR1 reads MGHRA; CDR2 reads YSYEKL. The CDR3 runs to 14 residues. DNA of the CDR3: TGCGCCAGCAGCCCGTACAGGGGGGACTATGGCTACACCTTC. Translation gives CASSPYRGDYGYTF.

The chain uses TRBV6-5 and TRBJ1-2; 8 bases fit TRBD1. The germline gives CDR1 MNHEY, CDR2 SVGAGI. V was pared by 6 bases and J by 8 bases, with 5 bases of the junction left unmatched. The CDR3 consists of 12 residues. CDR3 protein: CASRQGVWGYTF. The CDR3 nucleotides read TGTGCCAGCAGACAGGGGGTCTGGGGCTACACCTTC.

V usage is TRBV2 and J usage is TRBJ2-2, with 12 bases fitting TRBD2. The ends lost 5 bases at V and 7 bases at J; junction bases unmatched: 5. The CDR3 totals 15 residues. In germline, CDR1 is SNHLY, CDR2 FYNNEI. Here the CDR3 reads CASSRRTSGDGELFF. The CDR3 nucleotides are TGTGCCAGCAGTCGCCGGACTAGCGGGGACGGGGAGCTGTTTTTT. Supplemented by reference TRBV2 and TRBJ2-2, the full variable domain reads EPEVTQTPSHQVTQMGQEVILRCVPISNHLYFYWYRQILGQKVEFLVSFYNNEISEKSEIFDDQFSVERPDGSNFTLKIRSTKLEDSAMYFCASSRRTSGDGELFFGEGSRLTVL.

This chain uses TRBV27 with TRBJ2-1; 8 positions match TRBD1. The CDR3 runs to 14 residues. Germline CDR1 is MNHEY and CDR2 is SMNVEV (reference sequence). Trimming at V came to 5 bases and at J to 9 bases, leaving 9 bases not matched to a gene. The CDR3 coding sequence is TGTGCCAGCAGTACCGGGACAGGCCGCAGTGAGCAGTTCTTC. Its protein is CASSTGTGRSEQFF.

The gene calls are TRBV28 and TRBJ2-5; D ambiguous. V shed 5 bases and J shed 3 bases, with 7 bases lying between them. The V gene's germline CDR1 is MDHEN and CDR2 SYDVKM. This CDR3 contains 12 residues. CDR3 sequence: CASSPPKETQYF. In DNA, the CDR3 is TGTGCCAGCAGTCCCCCTAAAGAGACCCAGTACTTC.

Written as DNA, the CDR3 is TGTGCCAGCAGTTCATATTTCCGGGGGGGCGGAGATACGCAGTATTTT. Residues: CASSSYFRGGGDTQYF. The V and J genes are TRBV27 and TRBJ2-3; 8 bases agree with TRBD2. The CDR3 covers 16 residues. The V and J ends lost 4 bases and 5 bases, in that order; junction bases with no gene match: 11. Per germline, CDR1 MNHEY and CDR2 SMNVEV (reference sequence).

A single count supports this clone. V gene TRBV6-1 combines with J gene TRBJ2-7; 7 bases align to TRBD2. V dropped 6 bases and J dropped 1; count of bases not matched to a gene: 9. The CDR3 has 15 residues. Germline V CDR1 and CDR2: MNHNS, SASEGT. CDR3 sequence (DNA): TGTGCCAGCAGCTCAATGGGGGGGAGTTCCTACGAGCAGTACTTC. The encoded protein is CASSSMGGSSYEQYF.

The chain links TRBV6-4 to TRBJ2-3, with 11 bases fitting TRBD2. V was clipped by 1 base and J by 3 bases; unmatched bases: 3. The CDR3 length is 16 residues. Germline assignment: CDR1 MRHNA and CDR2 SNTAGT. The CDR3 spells CASSDLAGGLTDTQYF. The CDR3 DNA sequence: TGTGCCAGCAGTGACTTAGCGGGGGGGCTGACAGATACGCAGTATTTT.

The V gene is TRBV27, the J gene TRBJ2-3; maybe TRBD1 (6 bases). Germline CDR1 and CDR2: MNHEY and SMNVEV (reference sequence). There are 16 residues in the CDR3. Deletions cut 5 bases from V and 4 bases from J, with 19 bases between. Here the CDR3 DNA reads TGTGCCAGCAGTACCCAGGGGAATTTGATCGCAGATACGCAGTATTTT. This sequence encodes CASSTQGNLIADTQYF.

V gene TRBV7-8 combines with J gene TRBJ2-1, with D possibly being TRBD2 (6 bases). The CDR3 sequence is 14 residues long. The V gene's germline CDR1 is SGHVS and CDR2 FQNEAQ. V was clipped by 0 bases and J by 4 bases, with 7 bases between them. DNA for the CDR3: TGTGCCAGCAGCTTAGCGGGAGGTTACAATGAGCAGTTCTTC. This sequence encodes CASSLAGGYNEQFF.

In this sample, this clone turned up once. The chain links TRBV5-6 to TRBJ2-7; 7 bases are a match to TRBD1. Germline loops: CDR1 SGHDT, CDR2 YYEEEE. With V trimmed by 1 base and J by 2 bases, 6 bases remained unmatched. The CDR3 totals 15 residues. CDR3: CASSLRDRIPYEQYF. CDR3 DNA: TGTGCCAGCAGCTTGCGGGACAGAATACCCTACGAGCAGTACTTC.

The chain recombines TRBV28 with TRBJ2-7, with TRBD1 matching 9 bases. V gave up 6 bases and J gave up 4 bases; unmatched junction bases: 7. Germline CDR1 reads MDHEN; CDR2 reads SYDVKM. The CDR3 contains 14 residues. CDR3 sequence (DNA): TGTGCCAGCAGCTACCGGGACAGGGATTACGAGCAGTACTTC. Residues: CASSYRDRDYEQYF.

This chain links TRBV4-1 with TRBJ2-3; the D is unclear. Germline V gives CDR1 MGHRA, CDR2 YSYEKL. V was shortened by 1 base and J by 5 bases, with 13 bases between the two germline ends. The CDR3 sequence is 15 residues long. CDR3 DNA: TGCGCCAGCAGCCAAGCTCTAGAAGTTTTAGATACGCAGTATTTT. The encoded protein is CASSQALEVLDTQYF.

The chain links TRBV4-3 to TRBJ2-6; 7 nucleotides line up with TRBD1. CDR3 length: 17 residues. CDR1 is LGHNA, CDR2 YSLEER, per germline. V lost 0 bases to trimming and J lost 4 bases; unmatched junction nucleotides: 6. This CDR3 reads CASSQEVTGDGANVLTF. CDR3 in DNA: TGCGCCAGCAGCCAAGAGGTAACAGGGGACGGGGCCAACGTCCTGACTTTC.

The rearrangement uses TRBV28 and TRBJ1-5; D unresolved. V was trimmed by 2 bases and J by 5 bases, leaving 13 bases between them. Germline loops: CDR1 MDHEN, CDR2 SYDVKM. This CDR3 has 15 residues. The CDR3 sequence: CASSLEGMVDQPQHF. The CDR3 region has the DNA TGTGCCAGCAGTTTAGAGGGAATGGTGGATCAGCCCCAGCATTTT.

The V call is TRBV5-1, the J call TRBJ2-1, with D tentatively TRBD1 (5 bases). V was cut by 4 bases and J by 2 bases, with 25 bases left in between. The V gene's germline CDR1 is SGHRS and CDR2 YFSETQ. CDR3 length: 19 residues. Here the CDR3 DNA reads TGCGCCAGCAGCGGTCGTGGTCTACCGAGACAGTCGGCCTACAATGAGCAGTTCTTC. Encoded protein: CASSGRGLPRQSAYNEQFF.